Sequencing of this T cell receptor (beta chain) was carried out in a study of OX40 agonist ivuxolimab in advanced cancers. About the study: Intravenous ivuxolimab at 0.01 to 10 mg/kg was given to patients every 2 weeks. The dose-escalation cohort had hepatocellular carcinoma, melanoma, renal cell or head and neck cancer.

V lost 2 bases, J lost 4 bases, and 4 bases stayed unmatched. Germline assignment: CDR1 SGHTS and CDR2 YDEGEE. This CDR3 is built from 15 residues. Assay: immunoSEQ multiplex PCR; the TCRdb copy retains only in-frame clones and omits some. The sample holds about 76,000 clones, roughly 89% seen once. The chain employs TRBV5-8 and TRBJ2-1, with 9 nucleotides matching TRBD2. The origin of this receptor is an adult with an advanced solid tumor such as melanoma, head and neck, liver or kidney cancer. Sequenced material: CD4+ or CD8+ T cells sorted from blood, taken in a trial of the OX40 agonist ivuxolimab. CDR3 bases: TGTGCCAGCAGCTTCCGCGGGGGGGAGTACAATGAGCAGTTCTTC. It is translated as CASSFRGGEYNEQFF.